One and the same sample provided the 2 T cell receptor beta chains below, sequenced in a study of CD8 T cells in Susac syndrome. The authors reverse transcribed roughly 0.5 to 1 ug RNA with random hexamers. TCRdb analysed the immunoSEQ multiplex PCR reads with MiXCR anew, one entry per CDR3 protein. The table lists under 550,000 distinct CDR3 sequences, more than 80% of them singletons, with under 0.15% in the top ten. Specimen: CD8+ T cells from PBMCs. These TCRs come from a human donor with multiple sclerosis.

J is TRBJ2-3 and V is TRBV7-8; D unresolved. From germline, CDR1 is SGHVS and CDR2 FQNEAQ. V lost 5 bases to trimming and J lost 2 bases, with 8 bases between them. CDR3 length equals 13 residues. CDR3: CASSPSNTDTQYF. CDR3 DNA sequence: TGTGCCAGCAGCCCCTCAAACACAGATACGCAGTATTTT.

The chain carries TRBV2 and TRBJ2-7; 7 bases are a match to TRBD2. The CDR3 spans 14 residues. V shed 2 bases, J shed 2 bases, and the junction held 3 bases outside the gene matches. CDR1 is SNHLY and CDR2 is FYNNEI in the germline V gene. The CDR3: CASSEREAPYEQYF. CDR3 DNA sequence: TGTGCCAGCAGTGAACGGGAGGCCCCCTACGAGCAGTACTTC.